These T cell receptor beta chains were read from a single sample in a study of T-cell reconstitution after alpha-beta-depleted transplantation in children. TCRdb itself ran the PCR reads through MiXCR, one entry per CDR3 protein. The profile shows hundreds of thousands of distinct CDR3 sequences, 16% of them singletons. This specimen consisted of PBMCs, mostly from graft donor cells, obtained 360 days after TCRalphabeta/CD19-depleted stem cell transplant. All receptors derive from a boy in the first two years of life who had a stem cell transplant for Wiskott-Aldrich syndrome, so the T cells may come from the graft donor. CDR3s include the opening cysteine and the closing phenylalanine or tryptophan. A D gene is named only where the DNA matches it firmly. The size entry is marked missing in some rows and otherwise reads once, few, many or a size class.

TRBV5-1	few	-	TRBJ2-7	TGCGCCAGCAGCGATCCCAGCCGCTTCCCCTACGAGCAGTACTTC	CASSDPSRFPYEQYF
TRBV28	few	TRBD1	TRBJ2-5	TGTGCCAGCAGTCCTGCCTCAGGACAGGGGGGAGAGACCCAGTACTTC	CASSPASGQGGETQYF
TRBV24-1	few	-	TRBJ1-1	TGTGCCACCAGTGAAACAGGGAGGACTGAAGCTTTCTTT	CATSETGRTEAFF
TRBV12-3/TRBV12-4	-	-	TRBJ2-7	TGTGCCAGCAGTCCTCGGACTAATTCCTACGAGCAGTACTTC	CASSPRTNSYEQYF
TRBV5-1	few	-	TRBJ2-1	TGCGCCAGCAGCCCAGGAGCCAGAAACAATGAGCAGTTCTTC	CASSPGARNNEQFF
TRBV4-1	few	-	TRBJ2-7	TGCGCCAGCAGCCGATTCTACAGCGTCAAGACGGGGGACGGATACGAGCAGTACTTC	CASSRFYSVKTGDGYEQYF
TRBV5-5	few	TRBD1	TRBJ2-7	TGTGCCAGCAGTCGATGGACAGGGCCCGACGAGCAGTACTTC	CASSRWTGPDEQYF
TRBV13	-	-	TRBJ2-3	TGTGCCAGCAGCCCTCTAGCGCGATCTAGCACAGATACGCAGTATTTT	CASSPLARSSTDTQYF
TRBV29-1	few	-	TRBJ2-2	TGCAGCGTTGAAGTGGGATTCCCCGGGGAGCTGTTTTTT	CSVEVGFPGELFF
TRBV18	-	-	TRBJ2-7	TGTGCCAGCTCACTTCGGAGGGGGCCCTTCAGCGGGGACGAGCAGTACTTC	CASSLRRGPFSGDEQYF
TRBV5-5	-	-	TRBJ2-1	TGTGCCAGCAGCTTCTCCTCGCGGGCCTACAATGAGCAGTTCTTC	CASSFSSRAYNEQFF
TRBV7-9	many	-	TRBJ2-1	TGTGCCAGCAGCCTTATCTACAATGAGCAGTTCTTC	CASSLIYNEQFF
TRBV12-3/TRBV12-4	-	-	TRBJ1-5	TGTGCCAGCACGCGGAGGTATAGCAATCAGCCCCAGCATTTT	CASTRRYSNQPQHF
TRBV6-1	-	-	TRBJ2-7	TGTGCCAGCAGTGACAGGGGAAACTACGAGCAGTACTTC	CASSDRGNYEQYF
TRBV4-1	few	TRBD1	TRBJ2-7	TGCGCCAGCAGCCAGGGGGACAGGGACTACGAGCAGTACTTC	CASSQGDRDYEQYF
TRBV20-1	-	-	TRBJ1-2	TGCAGTGCTAGGGATTGGGGGACTAACTATGGCTACACCTTC	CSARDWGTNYGYTF
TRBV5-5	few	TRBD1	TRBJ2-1	TGTGCCAGCAGCTTGAGGGGGCAGACCTTCAATGAGCAGTTCTTC	CASSLRGQTFNEQFF
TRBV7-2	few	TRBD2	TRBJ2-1	TGTGCCAGCAGCCCACAAGGACTAGCGGGAGTCTACAATGAGCAGTTCTTC	CASSPQGLAGVYNEQFF
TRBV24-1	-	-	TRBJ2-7	TGTGCCACCAGTATCGTGGAGACAGGTGCCTACGAGCAGTACTTC	CATSIVETGAYEQYF
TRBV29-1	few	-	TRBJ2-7	TGCAGCGTTGAACGGAATCCCTACGAGCAGTACTTC	CSVERNPYEQYF
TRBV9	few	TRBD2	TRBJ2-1	TGTGCCAGCAGCGTTTGGGGACTAGCGGGAGCCAATGAGCAGTTCTTC	CASSVWGLAGANEQFF
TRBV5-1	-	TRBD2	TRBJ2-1	TGCGCCAGCAGCTGGGAGGGTTTCCTCAATGAGCAGTTCTTC	CASSWEGFLNEQFF
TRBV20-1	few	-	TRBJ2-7	TGCAGTGCTAGTTGGGGGGCTGCGTACGAGCAGTACTTC	CSASWGAAYEQYF
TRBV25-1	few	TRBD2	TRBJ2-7	TGTGCCAGCAGGGGGACTAGCGGGAGGGCCTCAAGCTCCTACGAGCAGTACTTC	CASRGTSGRASSSYEQYF
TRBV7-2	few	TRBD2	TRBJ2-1	TGTGCCAGCAGCTTAGGAGCTAGCGGGAGACCTAATGAGCAGTTCTTC	CASSLGASGRPNEQFF
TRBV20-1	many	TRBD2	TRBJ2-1	TGCAGTGCTACGGAGCGGGACCACCCCAATGAGCAGTTCTTC	CSATERDHPNEQFF
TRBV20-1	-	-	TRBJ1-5	TGCAGTGCTATCCACGAGGCTGGGAGCAATCAGCCCCAGCATTTT	CSAIHEAGSNQPQHF
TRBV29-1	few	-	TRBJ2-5	TGCAGCGTGGACATGTCTAAAGGGGAGACCCAGTACTTC	CSVDMSKGETQYF
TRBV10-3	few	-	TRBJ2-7	TGTGCCAGCCAAACTGCAGGGTCCTACGAGCAGTACTTC	CASQTAGSYEQYF
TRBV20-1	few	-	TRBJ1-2	TGCAGTGCTTTTGACAGGAATGGGGGATTAGGTGGCTACACCTTC	CSAFDRNGGLGGYTF
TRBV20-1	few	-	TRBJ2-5	TGCAGTGCTAGGACGGGGTCTGAGACCCAGTACTTC	CSARTGSETQYF
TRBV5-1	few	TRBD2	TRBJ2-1	TGCGCCAGCAGCGTGATGCGGGAGGGGGCCCGCAATGAGCAGTTCTTC	CASSVMREGARNEQFF
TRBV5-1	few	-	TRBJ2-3	TGCGCCAGCAGCTTGGGCACAACCTGGGACGCAGGAGATACGCAGTATTTT	CASSLGTTWDAGDTQYF
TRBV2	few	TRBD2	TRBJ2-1	TGTGCCAGCCAGTGGCCTCTTGCGGGGGAAACTACCAATGAGCAGTTCTTC	CASQWPLAGETTNEQFF
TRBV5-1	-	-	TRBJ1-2	TGCGCCAGCAGCTTGGACCGGGACACCGCCTATGGCTACACCTTC	CASSLDRDTAYGYTF
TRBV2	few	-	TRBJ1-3	TGTGCCAGCAGTGATCTCCGGACTGGAAACACCATATATTTT	CASSDLRTGNTIYF
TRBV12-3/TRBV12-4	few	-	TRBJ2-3	TGTGCCAGCAGTTTGCGTCTGGACCACCTGGATACGCAGTATTTT	CASSLRLDHLDTQYF
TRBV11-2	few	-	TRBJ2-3	TGTGCCAGCAGCCAGAGGTCCCTGCCGAGATCGCTCACAGATACGCAGTATTTT	CASSQRSLPRSLTDTQYF
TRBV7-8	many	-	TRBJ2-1	TGTGCCAGCAGCTTAATTATTGGTGGCGGGATAAACAATGAGCAGTTCTTC	CASSLIIGGGINNEQFF
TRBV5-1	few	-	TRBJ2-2	TGCGCCAGCAGCTTGGTGCCCGTCGGGAGGAACACCGGGGAGCTGTTTTTT	CASSLVPVGRNTGELFF
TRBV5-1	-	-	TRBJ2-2	TGCGCCAGCAACTATAAAACCGGGGAGCTGTTTTTT	CASNYKTGELFF
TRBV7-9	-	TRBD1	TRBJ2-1	TGTGCCAGCACTCCCTTATCGAAACAGGGGCCCTACAATGAGCAGTTCTTC	CASTPLSKQGPYNEQFF
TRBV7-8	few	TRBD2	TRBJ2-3	TGTGCCAGCAGCCCCATTGGGACTAGCGGGAGGGCCAGGAGAGATACGCAGTATTTT	CASSPIGTSGRARRDTQYF
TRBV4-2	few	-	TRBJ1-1	TGTGCCAGCAGCCAAGTTTCGCAGGTCCCGGAAGCTTTCTTT	CASSQVSQVPEAFF
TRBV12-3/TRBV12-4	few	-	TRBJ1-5	TGTGCCAGCAGTTTAGATAGGCACCTTAAGCCCCAGCATTTT	CASSLDRHLKPQHF
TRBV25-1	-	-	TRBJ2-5	TGTGCCAGCATGGCTGGGGGAGAGACCCAGTACTTC	CASMAGGETQYF
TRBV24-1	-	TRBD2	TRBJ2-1	TGTGCCACCCGGGCTAGCGGGAACAATGAGCAGTTCTTC	CATRASGNNEQFF
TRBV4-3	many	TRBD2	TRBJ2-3	TGCGCCAGCAGCCAAGATAAGGTAGCGGGAGGCGCAGATACGCAGTATTTT	CASSQDKVAGGADTQYF
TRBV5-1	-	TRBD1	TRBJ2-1	TGCGCCAGCAGCTTAAGGACAGGGGGGGACAATGAGCAGTTCTTC	CASSLRTGGDNEQFF
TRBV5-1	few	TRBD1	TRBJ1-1	TGCGCCAGCAGCTTGGGGGGACAGTTGAACACTGAAGCTTTCTTT	CASSLGGQLNTEAFF
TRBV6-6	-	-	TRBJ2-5	TGTGCCAGCAGTTACTGGCAGCAAGAGACCCAGTACTTC	CASSYWQQETQYF
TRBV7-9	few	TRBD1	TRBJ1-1	TGTGCCAGCAGCTTAGGTATTCCCAGGGGGTTGTTCACTGAAGCTTTCTTT	CASSLGIPRGLFTEAFF
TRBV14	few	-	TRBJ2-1	TGTGCCAGCAGCCAAGCTCCTCGCTGGGGGCAGTTCTTC	CASSQAPRWGQFF